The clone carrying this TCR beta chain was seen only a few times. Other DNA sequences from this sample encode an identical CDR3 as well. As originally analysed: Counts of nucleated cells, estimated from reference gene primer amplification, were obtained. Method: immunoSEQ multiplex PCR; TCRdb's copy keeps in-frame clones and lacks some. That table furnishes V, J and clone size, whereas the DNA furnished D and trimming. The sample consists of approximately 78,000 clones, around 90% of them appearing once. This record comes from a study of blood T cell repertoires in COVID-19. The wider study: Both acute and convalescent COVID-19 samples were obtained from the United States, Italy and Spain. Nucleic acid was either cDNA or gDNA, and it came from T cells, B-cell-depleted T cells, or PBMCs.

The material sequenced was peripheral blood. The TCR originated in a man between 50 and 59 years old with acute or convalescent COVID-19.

The CDR3 region has the DNA TGTGCCAGCAGTTCATCGGACAGGGGGCGCGATTCACCCCTCCACTTT. It codes for CASSSSDRGRDSPLHF. V and J are TRBV6-5 and TRBJ1-6, with 11 positions matching TRBD1. The germline gives CDR1 MNHEY, CDR2 SVGAGI. V lost 4 bases to trimming and J lost 8 bases; unmatched junction nucleotides: 7. CDR3 length equals 16 residues.